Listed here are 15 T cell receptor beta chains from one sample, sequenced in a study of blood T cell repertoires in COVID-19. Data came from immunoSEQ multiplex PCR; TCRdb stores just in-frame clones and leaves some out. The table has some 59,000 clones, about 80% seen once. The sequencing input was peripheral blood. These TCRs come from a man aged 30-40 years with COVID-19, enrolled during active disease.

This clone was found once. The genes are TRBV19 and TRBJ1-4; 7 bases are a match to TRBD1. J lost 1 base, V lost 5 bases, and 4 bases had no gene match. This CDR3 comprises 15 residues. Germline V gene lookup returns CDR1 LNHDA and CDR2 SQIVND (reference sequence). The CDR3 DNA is TGTGCCAGTAGTCCCCGGACAGGAACTAATGAAAAACTGTTTTTT. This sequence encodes CASSPRTGTNEKLFF.

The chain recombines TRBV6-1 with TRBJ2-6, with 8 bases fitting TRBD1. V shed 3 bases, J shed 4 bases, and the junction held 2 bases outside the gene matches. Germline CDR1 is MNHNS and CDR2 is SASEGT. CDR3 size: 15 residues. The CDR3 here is CASSDRGLGANVLTF. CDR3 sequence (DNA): TGTGCCAGCAGTGACAGGGGGCTCGGGGCCAACGTCCTGACTTTC.

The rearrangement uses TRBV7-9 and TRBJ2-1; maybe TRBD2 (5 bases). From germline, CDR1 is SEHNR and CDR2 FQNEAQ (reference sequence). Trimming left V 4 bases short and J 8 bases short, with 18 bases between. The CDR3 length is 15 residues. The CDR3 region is CASSYRTGTGDEQFF. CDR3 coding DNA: TGTGCCAGCAGCTATCGGACGGGAACGGGCGATGAGCAGTTCTTC.

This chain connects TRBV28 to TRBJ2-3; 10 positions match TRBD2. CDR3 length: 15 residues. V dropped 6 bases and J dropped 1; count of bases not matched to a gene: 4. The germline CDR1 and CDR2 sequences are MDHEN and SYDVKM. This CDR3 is CASSPGTSGTDTQYF. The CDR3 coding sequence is TGTGCCAGCAGCCCCGGGACTAGCGGCACAGATACGCAGTATTTT. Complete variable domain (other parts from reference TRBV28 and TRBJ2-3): DVKVTQSSRYLVKRTGEKVFLECVQDMDHENMFWYRQDPGLGLRLIYFSYDVKMKEKGDIPEGYSVSREKKERFSLILESASTNQTSMYLCASSPGTSGTDTQYFGPGTRLTVL.

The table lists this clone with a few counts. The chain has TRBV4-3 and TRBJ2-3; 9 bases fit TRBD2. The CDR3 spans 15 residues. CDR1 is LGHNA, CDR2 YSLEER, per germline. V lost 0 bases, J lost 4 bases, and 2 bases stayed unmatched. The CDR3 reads CASSQERGGADTQYF. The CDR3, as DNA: TGCGCCAGCAGCCAAGAGCGGGGGGGCGCAGATACGCAGTATTTT.

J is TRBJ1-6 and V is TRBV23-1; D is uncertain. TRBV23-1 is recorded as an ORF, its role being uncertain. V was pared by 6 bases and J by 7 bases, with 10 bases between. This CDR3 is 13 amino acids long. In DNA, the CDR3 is TGCGCCAGCAGCAGGATCGGAAATTCACCCCTCCACTTT. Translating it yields CASSRIGNSPLHF.

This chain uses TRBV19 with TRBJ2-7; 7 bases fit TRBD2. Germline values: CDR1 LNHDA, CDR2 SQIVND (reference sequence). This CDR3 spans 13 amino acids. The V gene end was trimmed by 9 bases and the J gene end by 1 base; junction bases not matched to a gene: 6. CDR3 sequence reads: CARGGWSSYEQYF. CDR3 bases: TGTGCCAGGGGGGGGTGGAGTTCCTACGAGCAGTACTTC.

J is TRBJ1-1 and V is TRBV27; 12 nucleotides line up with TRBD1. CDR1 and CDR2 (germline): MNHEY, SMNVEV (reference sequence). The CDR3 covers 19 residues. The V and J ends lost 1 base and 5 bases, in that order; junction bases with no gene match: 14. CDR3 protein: CASSLLIGGQGASGTEAFF. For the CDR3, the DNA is TGTGCCAGCAGTTTATTGATAGGGGGACAGGGGGCGAGCGGGACTGAAGCTTTCTTT.

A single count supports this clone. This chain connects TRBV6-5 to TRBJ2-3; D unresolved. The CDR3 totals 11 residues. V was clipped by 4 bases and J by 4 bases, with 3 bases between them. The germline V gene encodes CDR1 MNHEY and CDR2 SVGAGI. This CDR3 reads CASSSSDTQYF. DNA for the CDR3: TGTGCCAGCAGTTCGTCAGATACGCAGTATTTT.

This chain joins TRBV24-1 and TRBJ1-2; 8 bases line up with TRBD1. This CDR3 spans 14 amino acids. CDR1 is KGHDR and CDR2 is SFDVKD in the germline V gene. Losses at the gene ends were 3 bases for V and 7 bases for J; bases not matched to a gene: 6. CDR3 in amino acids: CATSDTDRGSGYTF. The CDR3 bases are TGTGCCACCAGTGATACCGACAGGGGATCTGGCTACACCTTC.

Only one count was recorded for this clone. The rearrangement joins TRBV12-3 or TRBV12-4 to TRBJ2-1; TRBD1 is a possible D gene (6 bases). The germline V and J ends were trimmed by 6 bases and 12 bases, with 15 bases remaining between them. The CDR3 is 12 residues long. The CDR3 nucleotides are TGTGCCAGCAGACAAACAGGGTTAGGGCAGTTCTTC. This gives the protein CASRQTGLGQFF.

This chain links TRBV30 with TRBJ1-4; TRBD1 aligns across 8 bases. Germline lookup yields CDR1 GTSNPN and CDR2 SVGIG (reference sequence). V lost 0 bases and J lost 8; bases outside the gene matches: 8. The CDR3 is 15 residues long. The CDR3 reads CAWSVLNRGSEKLFF. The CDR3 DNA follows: TGTGCCTGGAGTGTACTGAACAGGGGGAGCGAAAAACTGTTTTTT.

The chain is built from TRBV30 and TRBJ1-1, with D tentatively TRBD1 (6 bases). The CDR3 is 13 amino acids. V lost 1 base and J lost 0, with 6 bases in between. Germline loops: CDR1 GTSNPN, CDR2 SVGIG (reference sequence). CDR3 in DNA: TGTGCCTGGAGTGGACAGGTGAACACTGAAGCTTTCTTT. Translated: CAWSGQVNTEAFF. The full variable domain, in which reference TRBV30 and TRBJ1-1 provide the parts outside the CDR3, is SQTIHQWPATLVQPVGSPLSLECTVEGTSNPNLYWYRQAAGRGLQLLFYSVGIGQISSEVPQNLSASRPQDRQFILSSKKLLLSDSGFYLCAWSGQVNTEAFFGQGTRLTVV.

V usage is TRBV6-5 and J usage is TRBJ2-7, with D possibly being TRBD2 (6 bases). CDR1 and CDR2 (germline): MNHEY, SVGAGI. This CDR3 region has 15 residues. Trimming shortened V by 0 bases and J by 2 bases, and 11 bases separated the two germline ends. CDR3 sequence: CASSYSPGLPYEQYF. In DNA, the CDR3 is TGTGCCAGCAGTTACTCCCCGGGACTCCCCTACGAGCAGTACTTC.

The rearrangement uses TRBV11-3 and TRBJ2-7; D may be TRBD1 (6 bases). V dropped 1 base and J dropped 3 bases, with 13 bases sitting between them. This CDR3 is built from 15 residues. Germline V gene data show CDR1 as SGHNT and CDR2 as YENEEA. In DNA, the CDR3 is TGTGCCAGCAGCTTAGGCACAGGGAAGGGCTACGAGCAGTACTTC. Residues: CASSLGTGKGYEQYF. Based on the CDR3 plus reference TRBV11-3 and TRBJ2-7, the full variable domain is EAGVVQSPRYKIIEKKQPVAFWCNPISGHNTLYWYLQNLGQGPELLIRYENEEAVDDSQLPKDRFSAERLKGVDSTLKIQPAELGDSAVYLCASSLGTGKGYEQYFGPGTRLTVT.